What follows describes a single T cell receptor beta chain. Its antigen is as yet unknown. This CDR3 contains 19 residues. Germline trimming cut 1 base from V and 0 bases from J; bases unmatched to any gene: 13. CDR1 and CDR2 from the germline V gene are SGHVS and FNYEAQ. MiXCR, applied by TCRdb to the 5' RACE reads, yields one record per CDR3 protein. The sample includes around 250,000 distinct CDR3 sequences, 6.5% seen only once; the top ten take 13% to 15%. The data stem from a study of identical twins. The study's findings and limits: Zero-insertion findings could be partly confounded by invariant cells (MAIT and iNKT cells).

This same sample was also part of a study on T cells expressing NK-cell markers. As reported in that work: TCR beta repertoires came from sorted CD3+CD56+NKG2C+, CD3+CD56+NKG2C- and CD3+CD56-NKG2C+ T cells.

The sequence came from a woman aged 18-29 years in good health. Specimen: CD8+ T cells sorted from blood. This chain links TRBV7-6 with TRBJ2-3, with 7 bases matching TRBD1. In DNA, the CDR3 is TGTGCCAGCAGCTTAGTCGCCGGGACAGCAGACCCTAGCACAGATACGCAGTATTTT. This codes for CASSLVAGTADPSTDTQYF.